This T cell receptor beta chain was profiled in a study of shared clonotypes between healthy human individuals. Unmatched junction bases numbered 5, after V lost 3 bases and J lost 2 bases. This CDR3 is 17 amino acids long. CDR1 and CDR2 (germline): MNHEY, SMNVEV (reference sequence). Study findings and constraints: Rarefaction exposed incomplete sorted-subset sequencing despite large depth.

Several immunoSEQ plates received, in even portions, the genomic DNA of each subset. Profiled with immunoSEQ multiplex PCR; TCRdb holds only in-frame clones, not every one. In the table there are about 2.2 million clones, 85% to 95% of which are singletons. For this clone: Its target is unknown.

Only CD45RO-negative cells positively selected for CCR7 counted as naive CD8 cells, so terminally differentiated effector memory CD45RA+ cells were excluded. Among the donors, all were Caucasian adults who lived in Nashville, Tennessee. This TCR was recovered from a man aged 18 to 30 in good health. Some clones in this sample may be carry-over from other donors' samples. V and J are TRBV27 and TRBJ2-1; 12 bases line up with TRBD2. The source material was naive CD8+ T cells from PBMCs. CDR3 nucleotide sequence: TGTGCCAGCAGTTTTACTAGCGGGAGGCATCCCTACAATGAGCAGTTCTTC. It is translated as CASSFTSGRHPYNEQFF.